This T cell receptor (beta chain) was retrieved from a study of a mutant IDH1 vaccine in newly diagnosed glioma. Study overall: Vaccination was launched 4-6 weeks after radiotherapy alone, or with temozolomide cycles. Study conclusions and caveats: Vaccine-induced responses were seen in 85% to 95% of patients, spanning several MHC alleles.

The table came from immunoSEQ multiplex PCR; TCRdb's copy has only in-frame clones and leaves some out. The table has tens of thousands of clones, around 86% seen once. Indicated time point: week 23, last vaccination. A single vaccine dose contained 300 ug of mutant IDH1 20-mer peptide, and topical imiquimod was used with it. Note on this clone: Its specificity is unknown.

Trimming took 7 bases from V and 10 from J, leaving 5 bases between them. The CDR3 consists of 9 residues. From germline, CDR1 is MNHNY and CDR2 SVGAGI (reference sequence). The sequences come from PBMCs, collected from a glioma patient whose treatment included an IDH1 peptide vaccine. The receptor comes from a man in his forties with glioma. The chain has TRBV6-6 and TRBJ2-1; no clear D gene. The CDR3 DNA reads TGTGCCAGCACGCGGGAGCAGTTCTTC. Protein sequence: CASTREQFF.